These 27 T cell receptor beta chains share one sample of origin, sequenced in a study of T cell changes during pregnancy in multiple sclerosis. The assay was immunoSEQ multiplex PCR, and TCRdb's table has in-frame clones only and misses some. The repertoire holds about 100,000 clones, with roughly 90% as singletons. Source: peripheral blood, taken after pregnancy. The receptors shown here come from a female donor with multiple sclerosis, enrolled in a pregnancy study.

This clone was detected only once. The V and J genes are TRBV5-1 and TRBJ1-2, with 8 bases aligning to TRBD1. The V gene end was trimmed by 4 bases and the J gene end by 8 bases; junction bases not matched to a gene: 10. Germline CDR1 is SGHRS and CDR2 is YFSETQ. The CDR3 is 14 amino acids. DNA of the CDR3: TGCGCCAGCAGCCGCGACGACAGGGGTCAGGGCTACACCTTC. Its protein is CASSRDDRGQGYTF. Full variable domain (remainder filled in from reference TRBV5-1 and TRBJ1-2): KAGVTQTPRYLIKTRGQQVTLSCSPISGHRSVSWYQQTPGQGLQFLFEYFSETQRNKGNFPGRFSGRQFSNSRSEMNVSTLELGDSALYLCASSRDDRGQGYTFGSGTRLTVV.

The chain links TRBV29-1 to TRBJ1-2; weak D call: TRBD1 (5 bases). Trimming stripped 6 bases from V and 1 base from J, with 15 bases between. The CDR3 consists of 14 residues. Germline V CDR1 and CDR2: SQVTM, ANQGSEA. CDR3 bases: TGCAGCGTCCGTGCTATGACAGTTAACTATGGCTACACCTTC. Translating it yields CSVRAMTVNYGYTF.

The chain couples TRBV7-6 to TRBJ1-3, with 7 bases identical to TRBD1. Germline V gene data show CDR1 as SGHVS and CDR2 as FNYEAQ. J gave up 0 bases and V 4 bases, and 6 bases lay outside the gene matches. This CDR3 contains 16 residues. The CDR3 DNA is TGTGCCAGCAGCTCCGGACAGGTTCACTCTGGAAACACCATATATTTT. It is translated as CASSSGQVHSGNTIYF. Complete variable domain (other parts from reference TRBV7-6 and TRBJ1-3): GAGVSQSPRYKVTKRGQDVALRCDPISGHVSLYWYRQALGQGPEFLTYFNYEAQQDKSGLPNDRFSAERPEGSISTLTIQRTEQRDSAMYRCASSSGQVHSGNTIYFGEGSWLTVV.

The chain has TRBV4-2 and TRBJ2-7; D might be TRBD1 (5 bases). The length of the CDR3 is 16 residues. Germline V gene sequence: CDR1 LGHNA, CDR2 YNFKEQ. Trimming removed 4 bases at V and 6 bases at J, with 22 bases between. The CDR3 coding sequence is TGTGCCAGCAGCCCTCGTACGAGGCAGGGTATTATCGAGCAGTACTTC. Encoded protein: CASSPRTRQGIIEQYF.

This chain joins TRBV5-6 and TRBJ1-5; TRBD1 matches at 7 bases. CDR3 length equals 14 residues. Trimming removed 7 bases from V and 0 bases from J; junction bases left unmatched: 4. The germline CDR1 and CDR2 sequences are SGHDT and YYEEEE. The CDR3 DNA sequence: TGTGCCAGCTCCCAGGGGGTTAGCAATCAGCCCCAGCATTTT. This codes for CASSQGVSNQPQHF.

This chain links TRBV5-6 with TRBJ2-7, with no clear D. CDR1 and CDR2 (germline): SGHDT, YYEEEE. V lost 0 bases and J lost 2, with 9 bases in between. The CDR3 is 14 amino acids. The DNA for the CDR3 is TGTGCCAGCAGCTTGGTTAGCCGAGCCTACGAGCAGTACTTC. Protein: CASSLVSRAYEQYF.

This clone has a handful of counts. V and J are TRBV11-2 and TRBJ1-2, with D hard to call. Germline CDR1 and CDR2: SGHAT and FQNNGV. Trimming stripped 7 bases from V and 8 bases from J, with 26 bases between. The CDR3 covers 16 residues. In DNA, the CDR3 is TGTGCCAGCACTCTAGACCCCTTAATGGATTCGAGAGGCTACACCTTC. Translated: CASTLDPLMDSRGYTF.

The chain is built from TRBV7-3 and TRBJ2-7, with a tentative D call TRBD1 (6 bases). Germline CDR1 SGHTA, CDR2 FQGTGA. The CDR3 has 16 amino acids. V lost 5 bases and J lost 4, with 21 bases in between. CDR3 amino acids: CASSADTGKGAYEQYF. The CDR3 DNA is TGTGCCAGCAGCGCGGACACAGGGAAAGGAGCTTACGAGCAGTACTTC.

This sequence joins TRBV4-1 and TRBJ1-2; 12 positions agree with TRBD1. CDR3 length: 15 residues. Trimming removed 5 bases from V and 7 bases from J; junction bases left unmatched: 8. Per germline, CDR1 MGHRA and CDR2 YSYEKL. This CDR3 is CASSYPGQGAPGYTF. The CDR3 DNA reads TGCGCCAGCAGCTACCCGGGACAGGGGGCCCCTGGCTACACCTTC.

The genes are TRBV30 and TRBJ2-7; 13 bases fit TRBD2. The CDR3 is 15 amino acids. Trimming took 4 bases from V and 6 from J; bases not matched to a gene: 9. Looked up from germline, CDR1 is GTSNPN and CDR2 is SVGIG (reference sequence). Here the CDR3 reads CAWISGLAGVGEQYF. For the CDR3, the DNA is TGTGCCTGGATTTCCGGACTAGCGGGAGTTGGCGAGCAGTACTTC. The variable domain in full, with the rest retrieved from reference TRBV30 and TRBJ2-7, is SQTIHQWPATLVQPVGSPLSLECTVEGTSNPNLYWYRQAAGRGLQLLFYSVGIGQISSEVPQNLSASRPQDRQFILSSKKLLLSDSGFYLCAWISGLAGVGEQYFGPGTRLTVT.

The CDR3 DNA reads as TGTGCCAGCAGCAGAGGACAGGGTTGGAACACTGAAGCTTTCTTT. Its translation: CASSRGQGWNTEAFF. The genes are TRBV5-6 and TRBJ1-1; TRBD1 matches 8 bases. Trimming took 4 bases from V and 1 from J; bases not matched to a gene: 6. Per the germline V gene, CDR1 is SGHDT and CDR2 is YYEEEE. CDR3 size: 15 residues. Supplemented by reference TRBV5-6 and TRBJ1-1, the full variable domain reads DAGVTQSPTHLIKTRGQQVTLRCSPKSGHDTVSWYQQALGQGPQFIFQYYEEEERQRGNFPDRFSGHQFPNYSSELNVNALLLGDSALYLCASSRGQGWNTEAFFGQGTRLTVV.

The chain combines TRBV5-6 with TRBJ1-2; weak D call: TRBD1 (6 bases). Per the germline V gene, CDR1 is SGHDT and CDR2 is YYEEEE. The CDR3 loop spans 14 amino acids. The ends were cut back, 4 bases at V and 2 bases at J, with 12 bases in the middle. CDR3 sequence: CASSPTGKNYGYTF. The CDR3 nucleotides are TGTGCCAGCAGCCCGACAGGAAAAAACTATGGCTACACCTTC.

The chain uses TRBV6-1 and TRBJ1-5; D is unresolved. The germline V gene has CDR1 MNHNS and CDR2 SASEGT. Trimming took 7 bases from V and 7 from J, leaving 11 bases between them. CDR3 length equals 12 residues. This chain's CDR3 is CASNLSGQPQHF. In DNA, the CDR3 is TGTGCCAGCAACCTGTCAGGCCAGCCCCAGCATTTT.

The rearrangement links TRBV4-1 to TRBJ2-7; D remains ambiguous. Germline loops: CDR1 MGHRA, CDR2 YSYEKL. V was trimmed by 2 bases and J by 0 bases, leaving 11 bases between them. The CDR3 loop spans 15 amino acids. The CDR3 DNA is TGCGCCAGCAGCCAACCCCCCCGCGGCTCCTACGAGCAGTACTTC. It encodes CASSQPPRGSYEQYF.

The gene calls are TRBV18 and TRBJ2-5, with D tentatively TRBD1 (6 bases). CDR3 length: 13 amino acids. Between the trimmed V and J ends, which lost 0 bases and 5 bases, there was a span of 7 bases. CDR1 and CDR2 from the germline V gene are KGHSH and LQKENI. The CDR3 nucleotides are TGTGCCAGCTCACCACCGGGGGCGGAGACCCAGTACTTC. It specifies CASSPPGAETQYF.

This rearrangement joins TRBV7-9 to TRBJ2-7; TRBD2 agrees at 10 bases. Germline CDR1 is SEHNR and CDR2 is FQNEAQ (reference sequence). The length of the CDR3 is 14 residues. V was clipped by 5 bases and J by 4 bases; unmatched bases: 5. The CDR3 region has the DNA TGTGCCAGCAGCCCCACTAGCGGGATGTACGAGCAGTACTTC. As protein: CASSPTSGMYEQYF.

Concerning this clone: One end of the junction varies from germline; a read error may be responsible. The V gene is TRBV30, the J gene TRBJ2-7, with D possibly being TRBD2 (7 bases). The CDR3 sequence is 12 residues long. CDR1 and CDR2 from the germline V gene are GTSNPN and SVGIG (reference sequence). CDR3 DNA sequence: TGTGCCTGGAGTGTAGGGGGGGTCAGTCTTCGCTTC. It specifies CAWSVGGVSLRF.

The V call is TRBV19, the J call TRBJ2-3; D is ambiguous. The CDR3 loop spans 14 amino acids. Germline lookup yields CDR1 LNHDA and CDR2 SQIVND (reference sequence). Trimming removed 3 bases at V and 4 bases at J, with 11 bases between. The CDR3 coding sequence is TGTGCCAGTAGTATCTTCAGTTTCGCAGATACGCAGTATTTT. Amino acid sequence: CASSIFSFADTQYF.

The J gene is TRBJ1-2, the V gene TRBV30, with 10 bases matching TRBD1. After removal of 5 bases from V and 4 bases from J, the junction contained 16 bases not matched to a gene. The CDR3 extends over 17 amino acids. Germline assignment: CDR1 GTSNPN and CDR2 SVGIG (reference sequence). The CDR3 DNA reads TGTGCCTGGTCCCGTGGGACAGGGGACATCGGCGGCTATGGCTACACCTTC. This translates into CAWSRGTGDIGGYGYTF.

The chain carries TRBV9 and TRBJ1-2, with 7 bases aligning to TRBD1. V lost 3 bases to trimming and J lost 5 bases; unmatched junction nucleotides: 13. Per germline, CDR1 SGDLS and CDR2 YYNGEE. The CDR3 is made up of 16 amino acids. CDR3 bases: TGTGCCAGCAGCGCATTAGACAGGGTAGGTCCTTATGGCTACACCTTC. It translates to CASSALDRVGPYGYTF.

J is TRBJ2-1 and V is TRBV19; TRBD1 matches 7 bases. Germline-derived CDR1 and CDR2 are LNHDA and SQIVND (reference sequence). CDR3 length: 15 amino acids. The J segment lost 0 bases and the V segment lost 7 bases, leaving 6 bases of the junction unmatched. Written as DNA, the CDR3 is TGTGCCAGTAACTCGGACAGGAGCTCCTACAATGAGCAGTTCTTC. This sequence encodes CASNSDRSSYNEQFF.

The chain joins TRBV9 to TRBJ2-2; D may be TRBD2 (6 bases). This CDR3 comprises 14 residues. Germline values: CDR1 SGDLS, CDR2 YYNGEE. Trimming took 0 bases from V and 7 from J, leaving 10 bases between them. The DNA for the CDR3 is TGTGCCAGCAGCGTAGAACTAGCCGGCGGGGAGCTGTTTTTT. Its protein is CASSVELAGGELFF.

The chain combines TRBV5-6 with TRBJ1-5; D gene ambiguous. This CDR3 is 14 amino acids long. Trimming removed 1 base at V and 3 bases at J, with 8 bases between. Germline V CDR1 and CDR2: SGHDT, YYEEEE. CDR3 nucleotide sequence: TGTGCCAGCAGCTTGTGGCAGAACAATCAGCCCCAGCATTTT. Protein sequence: CASSLWQNNQPQHF.

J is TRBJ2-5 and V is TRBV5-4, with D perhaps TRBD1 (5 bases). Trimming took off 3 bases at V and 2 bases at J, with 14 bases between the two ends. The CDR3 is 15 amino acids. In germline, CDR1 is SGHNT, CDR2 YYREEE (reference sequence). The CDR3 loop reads CASSSNAGFQETQYF. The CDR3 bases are TGTGCCAGCAGCTCCAACGCAGGGTTTCAAGAGACCCAGTACTTC.

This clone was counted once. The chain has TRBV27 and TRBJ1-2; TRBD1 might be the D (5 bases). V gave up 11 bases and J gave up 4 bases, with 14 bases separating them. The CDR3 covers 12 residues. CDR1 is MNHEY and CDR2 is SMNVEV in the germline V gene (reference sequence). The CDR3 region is CAFQGGFYGYTF. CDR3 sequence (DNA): TGTGCCTTCCAGGGAGGTTTCTATGGCTACACCTTC.

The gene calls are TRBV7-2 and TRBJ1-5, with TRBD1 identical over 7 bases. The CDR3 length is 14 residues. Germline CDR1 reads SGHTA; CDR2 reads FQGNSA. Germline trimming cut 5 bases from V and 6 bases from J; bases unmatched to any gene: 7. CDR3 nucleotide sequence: TGTGCCAGCAGCAATCCAGGGGGATCTCAGCCCCAGCATTTT. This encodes CASSNPGGSQPQHF.

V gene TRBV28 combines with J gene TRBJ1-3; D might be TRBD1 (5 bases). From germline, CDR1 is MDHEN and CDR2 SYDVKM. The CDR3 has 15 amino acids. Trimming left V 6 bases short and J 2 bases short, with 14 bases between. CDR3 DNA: TGTGCCAGCAGCAACCTGACAGACCCTGGAAACACCATATATTTT. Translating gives CASSNLTDPGNTIYF.